Listed here is a single TCR beta chain. These data are taken from a study of CD8+ T cells in alopecia areata. Sequencing relied on a cDNA template that was reverse transcribed from extracted RNA. Assay: immunoSEQ multiplex PCR; the TCRdb copy retains only in-frame clones and omits some. The sample lists about 110,000 clones; around 59% were seen once. Germline assignment: CDR1 SGDLS and CDR2 YYNGEE. The CDR3 runs 15 residues. Trimming cost V 0 bases and J 0 bases, with 8 bases left between them. The chain is built from TRBV9 and TRBJ2-3; D call uncertain. Sample: CD8+ T cells sorted from blood. The origin of this receptor is a human donor in good health. As DNA, the CDR3 is TGTGCCAGCAGCGTAGAGGCACATAGCACAGATACGCAGTATTTT. Translation: CASSVEAHSTDTQYF.